Shown below are 4 T cell receptor beta chains from a single sample sequenced in a study of blood T cell repertoires in COVID-19. The protocol was immunoSEQ multiplex PCR, while the TCRdb copy is restricted to in-frame clones and leaves out a portion. The top ten hold approximately 3% of the sample, which has about 370,000 clones, approximately 88% seen once. Material: peripheral blood. The receptors here all came from a woman aged 25 to 39 with COVID-19, enrolled during active disease.

Here the CDR3 DNA reads TGTGCCAGCAGCTTTGGGAGCTGGGAGACCCAGTACTTC. Its protein product is CASSFGSWETQYF. This chain joins TRBV7-9 and TRBJ2-5; D perhaps matches TRBD2 (5 bases). The germline V and J ends were trimmed by 3 bases and 5 bases, with 10 bases remaining between them. There are 13 residues in the CDR3. Germline V lookup: CDR1 SEHNR, CDR2 FQNEAQ (reference sequence).

The genes are TRBV6-2 or TRBV6-3 and TRBJ1-2; 8 bases fit TRBD1. This CDR3 region has 15 residues. The V gene's germline CDR1 is MNHEY and CDR2 SVGEGT. Germline trimming cut 6 bases from V and 4 bases from J; bases unmatched to any gene: 10. DNA for the CDR3: TGTGCCAGCAGCTCTCAGGGGGCTATCCTCTATGGCTACACCTTC. Protein: CASSSQGAILYGYTF.

This rearrangement joins TRBV27 to TRBJ1-1; a weak D match, TRBD1 (5 bases). The CDR3 has 13 amino acids. V was clipped by 8 bases and J by 3 bases, with 13 bases between them. CDR1 and CDR2 from the germline V gene are MNHEY and SMNVEV (reference sequence). The CDR3 sequence is CASSSGGDTEAFF. The DNA for the CDR3 is TGTGCCAGCTCGAGCGGGGGGGACACTGAAGCTTTCTTT.

The chain uses TRBV27 and TRBJ1-1; D is unresolved. Germline V gene data show CDR1 as MNHEY and CDR2 as SMNVEV (reference sequence). V was pared by 4 bases and J by 10 bases, with 13 bases between. The CDR3 covers 12 residues. The CDR3, as DNA: TGTGCCAGCAGTTCCCTCGCCCATAGAGCTTTCTTT. This codes for CASSSLAHRAFF.